This note documents a single T cell receptor (beta chain) sequence. The ends lost 1 base at V and 6 bases at J; junction bases unmatched: 8. The CDR3 spans 15 residues. Germline V gene data show CDR1 as MNHEY and CDR2 as SVGAGI. Donors in Cohort 3 counted as recovered after two negative PCRs, clearance, or symptom resolution. The authors' processing: Reference gene primer amplification gave nucleated cell count estimates. Clones were sequenced by immunoSEQ multiplex PCR, and TCRdb holds only the in-frame ones, with some missing. V, J and clone size reflect that table, while D and trimming were determined from the DNA. The sample records 230,000 or so clones, 65% to 85% being singletons. The data originate from a study of blood T cell repertoires in COVID-19.

This receptor was identified in a man aged 50 or older who had recovered from COVID-19. Sequenced: PBMCs or T cells enriched from blood (not recorded which). V and J are TRBV6-5 and TRBJ1-1, with 7 positions matching TRBD1. As DNA, the CDR3 is TGTGCCAGCAGTTACTTGGTACAGGGGAGCGCTGAAGCTTTCTTT. It encodes CASSYLVQGSAEAFF.